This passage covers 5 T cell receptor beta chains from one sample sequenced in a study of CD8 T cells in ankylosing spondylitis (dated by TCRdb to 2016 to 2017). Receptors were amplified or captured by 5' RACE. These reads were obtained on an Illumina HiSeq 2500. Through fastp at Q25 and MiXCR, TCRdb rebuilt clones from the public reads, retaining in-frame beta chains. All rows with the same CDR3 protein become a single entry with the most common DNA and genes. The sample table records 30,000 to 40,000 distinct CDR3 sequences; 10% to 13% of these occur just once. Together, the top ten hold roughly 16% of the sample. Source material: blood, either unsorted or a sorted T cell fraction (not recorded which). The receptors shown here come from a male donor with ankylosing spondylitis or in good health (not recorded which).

The CDR3 spells CASTGTSSNEQFF. The CDR3 DNA follows: TGTGCCAGCACCGGGACTAGCAGCAATGAGCAGTTCTTC. V gene TRBV2 combines with J gene TRBJ2-1; 9 bases fit TRBD2. Germline CDR1 reads SNHLY; CDR2 reads FYNNEI. V shed 7 bases and J 6 bases; nucleotides not matched to a gene: 4. The CDR3 consists of 13 residues. Full variable domain (outside the CDR3, taken from reference TRBV2 and TRBJ2-1): EPEVTQTPSHQVTQMGQEVILRCVPISNHLYFYWYRQILGQKVEFLVSFYNNEISEKSEIFDDQFSVERPDGSNFTLKIRSTKLEDSAMYFCASTGTSSNEQFFGPGTRLTVL.

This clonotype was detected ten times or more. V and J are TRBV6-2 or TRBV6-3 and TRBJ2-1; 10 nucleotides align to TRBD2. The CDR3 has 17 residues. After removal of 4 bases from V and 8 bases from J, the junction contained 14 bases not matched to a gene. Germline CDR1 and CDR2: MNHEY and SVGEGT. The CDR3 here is CASSSLTSGQGLDEQFF. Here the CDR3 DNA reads TGTGCCAGCAGTTCCCTGACTAGCGGGCAGGGTTTGGATGAGCAGTTCTTC.

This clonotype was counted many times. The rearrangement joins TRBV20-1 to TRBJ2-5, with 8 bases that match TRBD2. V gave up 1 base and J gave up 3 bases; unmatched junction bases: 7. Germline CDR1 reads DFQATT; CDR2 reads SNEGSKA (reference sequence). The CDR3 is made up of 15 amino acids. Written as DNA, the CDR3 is TGCAGTGCTAGAGGATCTAGCGGGTGGGAAGAGACCCAGTACTTC. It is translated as CSARGSSGWEETQYF.

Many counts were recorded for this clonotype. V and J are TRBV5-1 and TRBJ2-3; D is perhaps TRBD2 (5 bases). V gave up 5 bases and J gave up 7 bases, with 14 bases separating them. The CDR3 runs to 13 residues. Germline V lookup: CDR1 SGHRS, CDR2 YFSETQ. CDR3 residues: CASSAGVLYTQYF. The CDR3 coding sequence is TGCGCCAGCAGTGCGGGTGTCCTATATACGCAGTATTTT.

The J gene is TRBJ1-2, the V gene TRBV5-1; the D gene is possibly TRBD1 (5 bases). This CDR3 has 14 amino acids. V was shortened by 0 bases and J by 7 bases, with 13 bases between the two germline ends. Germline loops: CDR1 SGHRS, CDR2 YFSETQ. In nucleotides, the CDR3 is TGCGCCAGCAGCTTGGAACTAGGGGCCAGTGGCTACACCTTC. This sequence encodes CASSLELGASGYTF.